Listed below are T cell receptor beta chains from one sample, sequenced in a study of T cell responses to AZD1222 COVID-19 vaccine. Profiled with immunoSEQ multiplex PCR; TCRdb holds only in-frame clones, not every one. The sample yields about 76,000 clones, over 65% seen once. Here the sequenced sample was peripheral blood, taken 28 days after the second dose of the MenACWY control vaccine. The receptors originated from an adult who received the MenACWY meningococcal vaccine as a control. Each CDR3 is given with its conserved first and last residue.

V gene: TRBV9
CDR3 protein: CASSVADRGFTEAFF

V gene: TRBV6-5
CDR3 protein: CASRQGAADQPQHF

V gene: TRBV6-6
CDR3 protein: CASRLQSSNQPQHF

V gene: TRBV27
CDR3 protein: CASSFGGGGGLQETQYF

V gene: TRBV5-4
CDR3 protein: CASSLTGLNSPLHF

V gene: TRBV6-2/TRBV6-3
CDR3 protein: CASSYRGTSGATDTGELFF

V gene: TRBV7-9
CDR3 protein: CASSSQHRSSYEQYF

V gene: TRBV27
CDR3 protein: CASSSGWAEQFF

V gene: TRBV9
CDR3 protein: CASSGGDQGYRNEKLFF

V gene: TRBV5-1
CDR3 protein: CASRAGLSSYEQYF

V gene: TRBV9
CDR3 protein: CASSAGGNTEAFF

V gene: TRBV2
CDR3 protein: CAGRGPSGNTIYF

V gene: TRBV7-2
CDR3 protein: CASSLSPGAGDTQYF

V gene: TRBV6-5
CDR3 protein: CASSWTSGTDTQYF

V gene: TRBV19
CDR3 protein: CASSSGQGGGYTF

V gene: TRBV4-1
CDR3 protein: CASSQTLNGIGGTDTQYF

V gene: TRBV5-1
CDR3 protein: CASGGQSYNEQFF

V gene: TRBV19
CDR3 protein: CASSIDGPKNTEAFF

V gene: TRBV20-1
CDR3 protein: CSAQGIGGYTF

V gene: TRBV7-9
CDR3 protein: CASTTPGLAGQETQYF

V gene: TRBV5-1
CDR3 protein: CASSVGWRTRATGYGYTF

V gene: TRBV6-6
CDR3 protein: CASSYPRDTNTDTQYF

V gene: TRBV4-2
CDR3 protein: CASSQGDSNNEQFF

V gene: TRBV3-1/TRBV3-2
CDR3 protein: CASSQGKDTEAFF

V gene: TRBV6-5
CDR3 protein: CASSYLGGNNEQFF

V gene: TRBV6-5
CDR3 protein: CASVTGFSGYTF

V gene: TRBV7-2
CDR3 protein: CASSSGTGRAFF

V gene: TRBV10-1
CDR3 protein: CASRTGGENSPLHF

V gene: TRBV9
CDR3 protein: CASSRLTGYGYTF

V gene: TRBV25-1
CDR3 protein: CASSEAGTGLREQYF

V gene: TRBV5-6
CDR3 protein: CASSATGLGNTIYF

V gene: TRBV11-3
CDR3 protein: CASSLYGGLTDTQYF

V gene: TRBV6-5
CDR3 protein: CASSSYSNQPQHF

V gene: TRBV20-1
CDR3 protein: CSASGLQITYEQYF

V gene: TRBV4-3
CDR3 protein: CASSQAQGFGELFF

V gene: TRBV30
CDR3 protein: CAWRNAQGSSEKLFF

V gene: TRBV19
CDR3 protein: CASSTSGLYEQYF

V gene: TRBV29-1
CDR3 protein: CSVTDGRYEQYF

V gene: TRBV5-4
CDR3 protein: CASSLLSQGAIYEQYF

V gene: TRBV20-1
CDR3 protein: CSASFRGISVETQYF

V gene: TRBV7-9
CDR3 protein: CASSLGSFNSGNTIYF

V gene: TRBV6-5
CDR3 protein: CASSSGTPLYNEQFF

V gene: TRBV11-2
CDR3 protein: CASSSLRFNYEQYF

V gene: TRBV28
CDR3 protein: CASNLAGHYEQYF

V gene: TRBV30
CDR3 protein: CAWRAGKSPLHF

V gene: TRBV6-5
CDR3 protein: CASRNRGWETQYF

V gene: TRBV14
CDR3 protein: CASSPTVRSEGWIF

V gene: TRBV4-2
CDR3 protein: CASSLSGGDSTDTQYF